A single sample is the source of the 27 T cell receptor beta chains below, sequenced in a study of T-cell reconstitution after alpha-beta-depleted transplantation in children. Library preparation (for TCRbeta) was performed with unique molecular identifiers. Via MiXCR, TCRdb re-called the PCR reads, giving one row per CDR3 protein. This table holds 450,000 to 600,000 distinct CDR3 sequences, over 10% found once. Sample: PBMCs, mostly from graft donor cells, taken 360 days after TCRalphabeta/CD19-depleted stem cell transplant. The source of these receptors is a male patient younger than 18 who had a stem cell transplant for acute myeloid leukemia, so the T cells may come from the graft donor.

The rearrangement uses TRBV7-9 and TRBJ2-2, with 8 bases aligning to TRBD2. This CDR3 is 17 amino acids long. The germline gives CDR1 SEHNR, CDR2 FQNEAQ (reference sequence). J was trimmed by 5 bases and V by 6 bases; bases with no gene match: 14. CDR3 sequence reads: CASSLPRLARGTGELFF. For the CDR3, the DNA is TGTGCCAGCAGTTTACCTCGACTAGCGAGAGGGACCGGGGAGCTGTTTTTT.

This chain uses TRBV18 with TRBJ2-3; D gene ambiguous. CDR1 is KGHSH, CDR2 LQKENI, per germline. This CDR3 is built from 15 residues. The ends were cut back, 2 bases at V and 1 base at J, with 10 bases in the middle. CDR3 region: CASSPEEIRTDTQYF. The CDR3 nucleotides read TGTGCCAGCTCACCAGAGGAGATACGCACAGATACGCAGTATTTT.

The gene calls are TRBV11-1 and TRBJ2-1; D unresolved. V was clipped by 5 bases and J by 2 bases, with 10 bases between them. CDR1 is SGHAT, CDR2 FQDESV, per germline (reference sequence). This CDR3 contains 14 residues. The CDR3 reads CASSPLPAYNEQFF. In DNA, the CDR3 is TGTGCCAGCAGCCCCCTCCCCGCCTACAATGAGCAGTTCTTC.

In its sample, this clonotype was seen a few times. V and J are TRBV7-9 and TRBJ2-3; D unclear. Germline V gene sequence: CDR1 SEHNR, CDR2 FQNEAQ (reference sequence). This CDR3 is built from 14 residues. V lost 7 bases, J lost 0 bases, and 11 bases lay in between. CDR3 amino acids: CASNHRPSTDTQYF. CDR3 DNA: TGTGCCAGCAACCATCGTCCTAGCACAGATACGCAGTATTTT.

A few counts support this clonotype. The CDR3 nucleotides are TGCGCCAGCAGCCAAGAGGCCCCGGGACTAGCGACGGATACGCAGTATTTT. Amino acids: CASSQEAPGLATDTQYF. V and J are TRBV4-3 and TRBJ2-3; 10 nucleotides line up with TRBD2. Germline CDR1 is LGHNA and CDR2 is YSLEER. The J segment lost 6 bases and the V segment lost 0 bases, leaving 9 bases of the junction unmatched. This CDR3 contains 17 residues.

This clonotype has only a few counts. The chain has TRBV10-3 and TRBJ2-7, with 11 positions matching TRBD2. V dropped 9 bases and J dropped 11; count of bases not matched to a gene: 9. Looked up from germline, CDR1 is ENHRY and CDR2 is SYGVKD. The CDR3 is 12 amino acids. CDR3: CAISSTSGIEYF. CDR3 coding DNA: TGTGCCATTTCTTCGACTAGCGGGATAGAGTACTTC.

The V call is TRBV28, the J call TRBJ2-2; D is undetermined. The CDR3 runs 16 residues. Germline V CDR1 and CDR2: MDHEN, SYDVKM. The V end lost 6 bases, the J end lost 0 bases, and 14 bases lay between the germline ends. The CDR3 region is CASSNGRTPNTGELFF. In DNA, the CDR3 is TGTGCCAGCAGCAACGGACGGACCCCGAACACCGGGGAGCTGTTTTTT.

This clonotype turned up a few times. The V and J genes are TRBV6-5 and TRBJ2-7; D might be TRBD1 (5 bases). V shed 2 bases and J shed 3 bases, with 8 bases lying between them. Germline lookup yields CDR1 MNHEY and CDR2 SVGAGI. This CDR3 spans 13 amino acids. The CDR3 DNA reads as TGTGCCAGCAGTTACCGGCAGGGCTACGAGCAGTACTTC. Residues: CASSYRQGYEQYF.

Regarding this clonotype: The junction does not match germline at one end; this may be a read error. Here the CDR3 DNA reads TGCGCCACCAGCCCTGGGACAGGGATAAACACCGGGGAGCTGTTTTTT. Residues: CATSPGTGINTGELFF. This chain links TRBV5-1 with TRBJ2-2; TRBD1 matches at 9 bases. The CDR3 spans 16 residues. CDR1 SGHRS and CDR2 YFSETQ come from the germline V gene.

This clonotype was found a few times. CDR3: CSARGQPTNSNQPQHF. Here the CDR3 DNA reads TGCAGTGCTAGGGGACAGCCAACCAATAGCAATCAGCCCCAGCATTTT. This chain connects TRBV20-1 to TRBJ1-5; 7 bases map to TRBD1. Germline V gene sequence: CDR1 DFQATT, CDR2 SNEGSKA (reference sequence). The length of the CDR3 is 16 residues. V lost 3 bases, J lost 0 bases, and 8 bases stayed unmatched.

This clonotype was detected ten times or more. This chain joins TRBV29-1 and TRBJ2-3, with TRBD2 identical over 13 bases. V lost 1 base to trimming and J lost 2 bases; unmatched junction nucleotides: 3. The CDR3 consists of 16 residues. Germline loops: CDR1 SQVTM, CDR2 ANQGSEA. The CDR3 protein is CSVEGGLAGATDTQYF. CDR3 bases: TGCAGCGTTGAAGGAGGACTAGCGGGAGCCACAGATACGCAGTATTTT.

This clonotype was observed at least ten times. The chain has TRBV27 and TRBJ1-1; D not resolved. V lost 5 bases, J lost 1 base, and 5 bases lay in between. Germline loops: CDR1 MNHEY, CDR2 SMNVEV (reference sequence). The CDR3 loop spans 12 amino acids. CDR3 sequence (DNA): TGTGCCAGCAGTCACCCGAACACTGAAGCTTTCTTT. This encodes CASSHPNTEAFF.

A few counts support this clonotype. The chain has TRBV11-3 and TRBJ2-1; 7 nucleotides align to TRBD2. J was trimmed by 8 bases and V by 8 bases; bases with no gene match: 9. Germline values: CDR1 SGHNT, CDR2 YENEEA. This CDR3 is 13 amino acids long. This chain's CDR3 is CASGRGPLHEQFF. In nucleotides, the CDR3 is TGTGCCAGCGGGAGGGGTCCCCTGCATGAGCAGTTCTTC.

This clonotype occurred a few times. This chain connects TRBV29-1 to TRBJ2-7; the match to TRBD2 covers 9 bases. This CDR3 has 14 amino acids. The V gene end was trimmed by 2 bases and the J gene end by 1 base; junction bases not matched to a gene: 3. Germline V gene lookup returns CDR1 SQVTM and CDR2 ANQGSEA. The DNA for the CDR3 is TGCAGCGTTGAAAAGACTAGCGGATCCTACGAGCAGTACTTC. Residues: CSVEKTSGSYEQYF.

This chain connects TRBV5-1 to TRBJ2-1, with 8 bases fitting TRBD2. Per germline, CDR1 SGHRS and CDR2 YFSETQ. This CDR3 has 20 amino acids. V lost 0 bases to trimming and J lost 4 bases; unmatched junction nucleotides: 18. CDR3 nucleotide sequence: TGCGCCAGCAGCTTGGGAGCGGGAGACCTCGCGTTTGTTCCTTACAATGAGCAGTTCTTC. It translates to CASSLGAGDLAFVPYNEQFF.

V usage is TRBV12-3 or TRBV12-4 and J usage is TRBJ2-3, with D uncertain. The V end lost 5 bases, the J end lost 4 bases, and 19 bases lay between the germline ends. The CDR3 is 16 amino acids. CDR3 sequence (DNA): TGTGCCAGCAGTCCTGGAGCCCTCGGTGAGCCAGATACGCAGTATTTT. Its translation is CASSPGALGEPDTQYF.

This clonotype was recorded only once. The chain combines TRBV11-1 with TRBJ2-2; TRBD2 matches at 8 bases. V was clipped by 5 bases and J by 3 bases; unmatched bases: 14. CDR3 length: 18 residues. Per the germline V gene, CDR1 is SGHAT and CDR2 is FQDESV (reference sequence). The CDR3 spells CASSPWTRLAGHTGELFF. CDR3 bases: TGTGCCAGCAGCCCCTGGACAAGGCTAGCGGGCCACACCGGGGAGCTGTTTTTT.

This clonotype was counted between two and nine times. V and J are TRBV9 and TRBJ2-3, with 8 bases aligning to TRBD1. The CDR3 is 15 amino acids. Looked up from germline, CDR1 is SGDLS and CDR2 is YYNGEE. V lost 2 bases, J lost 5 bases, and 7 bases stayed unmatched. As DNA, the CDR3 is TGTGCCAGCAGCGTGGGACAGGAGAACAAAGATACGCAGTATTTT. Translated, it gives CASSVGQENKDTQYF. Full variable domain (remainder filled in from reference TRBV9 and TRBJ2-3): DSGVTQTPKHLITATGQRVTLRCSPRSGDLSVYWYQQSLDQGLQFLIQYYNGEERAKGNILERFSAQQFPDLHSELNLSSLELGDSALYFCASSVGQENKDTQYFGPGTRLTVL.

This clonotype was found a few times. This chain uses TRBV20-1 with TRBJ2-7; D could derive from TRBD1 or TRBD2 (5 bases each). The germline V gene encodes CDR1 DFQATT and CDR2 SNEGSKA (reference sequence). The CDR3 covers 14 residues. The V end was cut by 6 bases, the J end by 6 bases, with 21 bases between. This CDR3 is CSAPGTLIGGEQYF. CDR3 in DNA: TGCAGTGCCCCCGGGACCCTGATAGGTGGCGAGCAGTACTTC.

This clonotype was counted at least ten times. The chain uses TRBV29-1 and TRBJ2-5, with D perhaps given as TRBD1 or TRBD2 (6 bases each). V lost 0 bases to trimming and J lost 4 bases, with 9 bases between them. The CDR3 is made up of 13 amino acids. Germline CDR1 reads SQVTM; CDR2 reads ANQGSEA. CDR3 coding DNA: TGCAGCGTTGAAGATCGGGGGCGAGAGACCCAGTACTTC. It yields the protein CSVEDRGRETQYF. The full variable domain, rest sourced from reference TRBV29-1 and TRBJ2-5, is SAVISQKPSRDICQRGTSLTIQCQVDSQVTMMFWYRQQPGQSLTLIATANQGSEATYESGFVIDKFPISRPNLTFSTLTVSNMSPEDSSIYLCSVEDRGRETQYFGPGTRLLVL.

J is TRBJ2-7 and V is TRBV6-5; D is perhaps TRBD2 (5 bases). Germline V gene lookup returns CDR1 MNHEY and CDR2 SVGAGI. The CDR3 is 16 amino acids. V lost 2 bases and J lost 3, with 17 bases in between. CDR3 loop: CASSYVTRSGIYEQYF. For the CDR3, the DNA is TGTGCCAGCAGTTACGTCACTCGGAGCGGAATCTACGAGCAGTACTTC.

This clonotype was seen only a few times. This chain links TRBV5-1 with TRBJ2-7; possibly TRBD1 for D (6 bases). This CDR3 contains 14 residues. The germline V and J ends were trimmed by 4 bases and 3 bases, with 14 bases remaining between them. CDR1 and CDR2 from the germline V gene are SGHRS and YFSETQ. The CDR3 spells CASSPPGQLYEQYF. In DNA form, the CDR3 reads TGCGCCAGCAGCCCCCCGGGACAACTCTACGAGCAGTACTTC.

This clonotype appeared many times. The rearrangement links TRBV12-3 or TRBV12-4 to TRBJ2-3; 11 bases align to TRBD1. V shed 5 bases, J shed 5 bases, and the junction held 9 bases outside the gene matches. The CDR3 sequence is 16 residues long. The CDR3 loop is CASSPRTGGRGDTQYF. The DNA of the CDR3 is TGTGCCAGCAGTCCACGGACAGGGGGCCGAGGAGATACGCAGTATTTT.

In DNA, the CDR3 is TGTGCCAGCAGTGAAGAGTACGAGCAGTACTTC. Encoded protein: CASSEEYEQYF. The rearrangement joins TRBV2 to TRBJ2-7; no reliable D call. In germline, CDR1 is SNHLY, CDR2 FYNNEI. This CDR3 has 11 amino acids. V lost 1 base to trimming and J lost 4 bases, with 2 bases between them.

Only a few counts were recorded for this clonotype. The rearrangement links TRBV20-1 to TRBJ2-7, with 10 bases matching TRBD2. Trimming at V came to 1 base and at J to 3 bases, leaving 6 bases not matched to a gene. Germline CDR1 is DFQATT and CDR2 is SNEGSKA (reference sequence). The CDR3 length is 15 residues. CDR3: CSARGQLAGVYEQYF. In DNA form, the CDR3 reads TGCAGTGCTAGAGGTCAGCTAGCGGGAGTCTACGAGCAGTACTTC.

As regards this clonotype: A read error is possible here, since a much larger clone lies one base away. Given the absence of the conserved phenylalanine or tryptophan at the CDR3 end, a read error is likely. The rearrangement joins TRBV29-1 to TRBJ2-7, with D tentatively TRBD2 (6 bases). Germline loops: CDR1 SQVTM, CDR2 ANQGSEA. Trimming took off 4 bases at V and 3 bases at J, with 10 bases between the two ends. The CDR3 runs 12 residues. The CDR3 bases are TGCAGCGTTGGGGGGGAGAGCTACGAGCAGTACCTC. Translating it yields CSVGGESYEQYL.

This clonotype was observed a handful of times. The genes are TRBV7-6 and TRBJ2-7; the match to TRBD2 covers 10 bases. This CDR3 has 17 amino acids. Germline V gene data show CDR1 as SGHVS and CDR2 as FNYEAQ. The V and J ends lost 6 bases and 5 bases, in that order; junction bases with no gene match: 16. CDR3 DNA sequence: TGTGCCAGCAGTCTCGCATCCGGAGCGGGAGGGCTTCACGAGCAGTACTTC. Translation: CASSLASGAGGLHEQYF.